This section outlines one T cell receptor beta chain sequence together with its context. V shed 8 bases and J shed 1 base, with 18 bases lying between them. Looked up from germline, CDR1 is SGHDT and CDR2 is YYEEEE. This CDR3 is 15 amino acids long. Authors' analysis steps: Amplified reference gene primers provided the basis for estimating nucleated cell counts. Here immunoSEQ multiplex PCR was the method, and the copy in TCRdb shows in-frame clones only, minus some. That table furnishes V, J and clone size, whereas the DNA furnished D and trimming. The data show 130,000 or so clones, 60% to 85% seen once. The data were taken from a study of blood T cell repertoires in COVID-19. The overall study: Acute-phase and convalescent COVID-19 samples originated in the United States, Italy and Spain. PBMCs, B-cell-depleted T cells, or T cells provided the cDNA or gDNA that made up the material.

The TCR comes from a man aged 45-60 years with acute or convalescent COVID-19. This rearrangement joins TRBV5-6 to TRBJ1-2; D is perhaps TRBD1 (5 bases). The sample consisted of peripheral blood. The CDR3 region has the DNA TGTGCCAGTGGTAGGCGGGGGACGTTTAACTATGGCTACACCTTC. It codes for CASGRRGTFNYGYTF.